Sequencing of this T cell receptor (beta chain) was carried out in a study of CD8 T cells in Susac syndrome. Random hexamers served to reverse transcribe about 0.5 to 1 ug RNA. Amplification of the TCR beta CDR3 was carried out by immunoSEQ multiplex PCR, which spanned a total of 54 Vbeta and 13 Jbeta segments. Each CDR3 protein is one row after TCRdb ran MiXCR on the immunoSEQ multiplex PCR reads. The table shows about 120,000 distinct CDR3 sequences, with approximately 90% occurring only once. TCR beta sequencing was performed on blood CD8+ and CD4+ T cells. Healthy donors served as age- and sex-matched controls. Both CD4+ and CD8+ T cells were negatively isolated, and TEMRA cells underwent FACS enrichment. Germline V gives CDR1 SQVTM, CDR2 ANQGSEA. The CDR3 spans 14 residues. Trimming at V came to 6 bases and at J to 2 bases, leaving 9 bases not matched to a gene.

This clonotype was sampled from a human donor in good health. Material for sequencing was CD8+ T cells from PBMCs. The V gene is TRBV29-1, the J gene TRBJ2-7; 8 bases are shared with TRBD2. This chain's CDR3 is CSVVPGGSTYEQYF. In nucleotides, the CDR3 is TGCAGCGTCGTACCGGGGGGGTCTACCTACGAGCAGTACTTC.